This TCR beta chain emerged from a study of shared clonotypes between healthy human individuals. Data came from immunoSEQ multiplex PCR; TCRdb stores just in-frame clones and leaves some out. The sample includes some 630,000 clones, approximately 96% seen only once; the top ten take roughly 0.1%. Unmatched junction bases numbered 3, after V lost 4 bases and J lost 3 bases. Germline CDR1 and CDR2: MDHEN and SYDVKM. This CDR3 has 13 residues. Positive CCR7 selection of CD45RO-negative cells yielded the naive CD8 cells, and terminally differentiated effector memory CD45RA+ cells were excluded. V and J are TRBV28 and TRBJ2-7; 7 bases line up with TRBD1. The receptor was isolated from a woman in her thirties in good health. The source material was naive CD8+ T cells sorted from blood. The CDR3 sequence is CASSSRTGYEQYF. The CDR3 region has the DNA TGTGCCAGCAGTTCGCGGACAGGCTACGAGCAGTACTTC. The full variable domain, with the rest looked up from reference TRBV28 and TRBJ2-7, is DVKVTQSSRYLVKRTGEKVFLECVQDMDHENMFWYRQDPGLGLRLIYFSYDVKMKEKGDIPEGYSVSREKKERFSLILESASTNQTSMYLCASSSRTGYEQYFGPGTRLTVT.